This TCR beta chain was found in a study of blood T cells in healthy people across ages (dated by TCRdb to 2014 to 2015). Concerning the study at large: Template switching captured roughly one uniquely barcoded TCR beta cDNA molecule per two T cells in model experiments. The study analyzed two additional independent replicas of 1 million unique cDNA reads from the same blood draw for two donors, one aged 18 to 30 and one aged 80 or older. The donors were split into four age groups: young (average 16 years), middle-aged (around 37), aged (more than 60) and long-lived (approximately 80). The study measured age-related changes in TCR beta repertoire diversity using deep sequencing normalized with unique cDNA molecular identifiers.

Libraries were built with 5' RACE. Sequencing used an Illumina HiSeq 2500. A second PCR of roughly 7 to 11 cycles was performed with a sample-barcoded 5' primer and a J-beta primer mix. A unique molecular identifier was introduced onto each TCR beta cDNA molecule by a template-switch 5' adaptor carrying 12 random nucleotides. At least 2.5 million CDR3-containing paired-end reads were obtained from each sample. First-strand cDNA was synthesized from all RNA with the Mint cDNA synthesis kit, primed by a TRBC-specific oligonucleotide. Following uracil-DNA glycosylase treatment, a first 18-cycle PCR with universal primers M1SS and BC2_uni_R was performed on all cDNA. From the authors' description of their analysis: Each sample was normalized by randomly selecting 1 million high-quality reads, each carrying a distinct molecular identifier. Reads with shared molecular identifiers were discarded instead of being binned into consensus sequences. MiTCR, run with a Q25 quality threshold and the strictest error-elimination algorithm, handled CDR3 identification, clonotype clustering and error correction. A nonparametric unseen species model with Euler transformation was used to estimate lower-bound total TCR beta diversity. TCRdb reprocessed the public reads (quality trimming at Q25 with fastp, clone calling with MiXCR) and kept in-frame beta chains. CDR3 protein sequences are deduplicated, and each keeps its most common genes and DNA. The V and J calls and clone size come from TCRdb's table, not from the authors' own analysis. For this sample there are about 760,000 distinct CDR3 sequences; roughly 25% appear just once. 9.4% of the sample is in the top ten clones.

Reading the germline V gene gives CDR1 SQVTM and CDR2 ANQGSEA. V and J are truncated by 5 bases and 9 bases respectively, leaving an intervening sequence of 14 bases. The CDR3 goes from the cysteine to the phenylalanine over 12 residues. Of the read, only the CDR3 DNA is kept; its 36 bases are in frame from base 1. Paper-wide results and their limitations: Observed TCR beta diversity per million T cells fell roughly linearly with age, and a significant reduction was already apparent by age roughly 40. Conclusive comparison of naive and antigen-experienced compartments was prevented by the profiling of bulk unsorted PBMCs. The percentage of naive T cells measured by flow cytometry correlated strongly with observed TCR beta diversity. Donor CMV infection status was unknown, potentially confounding age-related changes in expanded clonotypes. The long-lived group showed more naive CD4+ T cells, fewer expanded clones and increased TCR diversity than the aged group, suggesting age selection. Estimates of total diversity based on one million sequenced T cells were regarded as lower bounds and as underestimates.

The donors were roughly 40 Caucasian individuals from Russia, aged roughly 6 to 90 years, who were systemically healthy. Each donor gave approximately 9.3 milliliters of peripheral blood, collected into EDTA-treated Vacutainer tubes. Ficoll-Paque density-gradient centrifugation was used to isolate PBMCs, with at least 7 million per sample. Total RNA, at least 6 micrograms per sample, was extracted from PBMCs with Trizol reagent. Naive CD45RAhigh/CD27high T cell percentages were measured by flow cytometry on a PBMC aliquot from every donor. In the case of this clonotype: Its antigen remains undetermined. Per-base qualities were not stored, and no clone one base away is much larger.

This sample was also put to use in a study of T cells of mothers and their children. Reported in the second study: Nine systemically healthy Caucasian individuals served as donors, namely three mothers together with their six children. cDNA synthesis consumed the entire amount of extracted RNA, loaded at around 1.4 ug RNA in each 15 ul reaction. In the second PCR, the M1S primer added sample barcodes and 2-4 random nucleotides. Over 8.5 million TCR beta CDR3 reads were obtained for each mother, and 2.5 million to 3 million reads were obtained for each child. In both related and unrelated pairs, thymic selection shapes the output of TCR recombination in a similar way, with inherited differences having only a minor effect. Normalized repertoire overlap in related mother-child pairs was always slightly higher than in unrelated mother-child pairs, but the difference was never significant. No persistent microchimeric T cell clones were detected, at a sensitivity of 90 to 100 clones per million clonotypes. Deep NGS was used in the study to compare the TCR beta repertoires of mothers and children and to look for features that separate related mother-child pairs from unrelated individuals. On average, the children were about 10 +/- 4 years old, while the mothers were about 38 +/- 4 years old. Libraries were sequenced on Illumina HiSeq 2000 with 100+100 nt paired-end reads after adapter ligation with NEBNext reagents. To prevent cross-contamination, the mother and child libraries were prepared one month apart and sequenced in separate runs. Between roughly 450,000 and 2,000,000 distinct TCR beta clonotypes were identified per donor. Naive TCR beta clonotypes were estimated from low-frequency clonotypes matched to each donor's FACS-determined naive share, without sorting.

This TCR derives from a boy under 18 in good health. Recombination connected TRBV29-1 to TRBJ2-1; no D segment can be confidently identified. The sequenced sample consisted of blood. The CDR3 region has the sequence CSVFVVVAEQFF. The bases read TGCAGCGTTTTCGTTGTTGTCGCTGAGCAGTTCTTC.